This T cell receptor beta chain was sequenced for a study of blood T cell repertoires in COVID-19. Study information: There were acute and convalescent COVID-19 samples, and they came from the United States, Italy and Spain. T cells, B-cell-depleted T cells, or PBMCs provided the cDNA or gDNA that served as material.

Per the original methods: By means of reference gene primer amplification, nucleated cell counts were estimated. Method: immunoSEQ multiplex PCR; TCRdb's copy keeps in-frame clones and lacks some. The V and J calls and clone size were taken over from that table, and D and trimming were inferred from the DNA. The sample holds 250,000 or so clones, about 85% seen once. Between the trimmed V and J ends, which lost 2 bases and 2 bases, there was a span of 10 bases. The CDR3 spans 15 residues. Germline assignment: CDR1 MNHNS and CDR2 SASEGT. This clonotype originated in a man between 25 and 39 years old who had recovered from COVID-19. The chain combines TRBV6-1 with TRBJ1-5, with D perhaps TRBD1 (5 bases). Sequenced input: peripheral blood. This CDR3 reads CASSELGLGNQPQHF. Written as DNA, the CDR3 is TGTGCCAGCAGTGAACTGGGGCTGGGCAATCAGCCCCAGCATTTT.